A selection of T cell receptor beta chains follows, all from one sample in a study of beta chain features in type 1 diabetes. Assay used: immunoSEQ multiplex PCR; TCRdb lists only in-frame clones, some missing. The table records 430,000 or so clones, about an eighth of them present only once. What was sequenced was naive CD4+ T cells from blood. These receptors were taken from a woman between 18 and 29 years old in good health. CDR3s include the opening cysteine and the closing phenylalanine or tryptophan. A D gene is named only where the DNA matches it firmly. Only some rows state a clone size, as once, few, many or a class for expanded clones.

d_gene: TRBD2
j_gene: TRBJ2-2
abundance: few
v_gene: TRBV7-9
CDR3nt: TGTGCCAGCAGCTCGACCAACGGCGGGAGGTCGGTCGGGGAGCTGTTTTTT
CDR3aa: CASSSTNGGRSVGELFF

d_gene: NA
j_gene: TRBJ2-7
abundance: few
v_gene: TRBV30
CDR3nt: TGTGCCTGGAGTGTTACGAGTTCCTACGAGCAGTACTTC
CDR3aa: CAWSVTSSYEQYF

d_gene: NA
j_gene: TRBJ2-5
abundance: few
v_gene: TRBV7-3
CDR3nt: TGTGCCAGCAGCCCTACAGGGCTGGGGGAGACCCAGTACTTC
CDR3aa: CASSPTGLGETQYF

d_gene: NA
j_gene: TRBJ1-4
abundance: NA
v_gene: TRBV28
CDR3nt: TGTGCCGCCGCGGGGTCACCGAGTGAAAAACTGTTTTTT
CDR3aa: CAAAGSPSEKLFF

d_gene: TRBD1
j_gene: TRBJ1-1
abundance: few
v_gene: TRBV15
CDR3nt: TGTGCCACCAGGGAGACAGGGGAAGCTTTCTTT
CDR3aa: CATRETGEAFF

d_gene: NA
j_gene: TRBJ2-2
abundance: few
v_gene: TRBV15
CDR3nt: TGTGCCACCAGCAGAGTGCTCTCCGAACACCGAGGGGAGCTGTTTTTT
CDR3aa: CATSRVLSEHRGELFF

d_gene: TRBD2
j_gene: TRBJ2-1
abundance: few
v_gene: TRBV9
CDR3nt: TGTGCCAGCAGCGTGGGGCTAGCGGGAGTCCCTGAGCAGTTCTTC
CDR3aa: CASSVGLAGVPEQFF

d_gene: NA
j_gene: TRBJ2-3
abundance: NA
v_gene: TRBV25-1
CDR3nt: TGTGCCAGCGGATCTAGGACTGATACGCAGTATTTT
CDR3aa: CASGSRTDTQYF

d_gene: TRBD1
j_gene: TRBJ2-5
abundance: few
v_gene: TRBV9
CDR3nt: TGTGCCAGCAGCTCCGGACAGGGGAGGATCGAGACCCAGTACTTC
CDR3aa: CASSSGQGRIETQYF

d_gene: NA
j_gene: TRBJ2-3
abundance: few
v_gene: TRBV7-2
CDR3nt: TGTGCCAGCAGCCTAGTTTGGGCTTCCGGGGGAGATACGCAGTATTTT
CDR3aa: CASSLVWASGGDTQYF

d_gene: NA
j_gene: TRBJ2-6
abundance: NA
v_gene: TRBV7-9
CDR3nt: TGTGCCAGCAGCTTAGGCGGCCTCTCTGGGGCCAACGTCCTGACTTTC
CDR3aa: CASSLGGLSGANVLTF

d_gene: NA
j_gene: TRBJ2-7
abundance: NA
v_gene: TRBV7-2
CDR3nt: TGTGCCAGCAGCTTTGGCCACGAGCAGTACTTC
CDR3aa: CASSFGHEQYF

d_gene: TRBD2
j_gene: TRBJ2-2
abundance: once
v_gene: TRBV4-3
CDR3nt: TGCGCCAGCAGCCAAGATTGGGTTAGCGGGAAATCATCTGGGGAGCTGTTTTTT
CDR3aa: CASSQDWVSGKSSGELFF

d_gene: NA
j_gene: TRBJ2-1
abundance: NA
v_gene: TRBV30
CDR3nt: TGTGCCTGGAGTAAGGGTAGCAATGAGCAGTTCTTC
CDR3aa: CAWSKGSNEQFF

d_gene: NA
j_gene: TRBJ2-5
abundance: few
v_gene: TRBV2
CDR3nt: TGTGCCAGCAGTTTGACCGGAACTAGCCAAGAGACCCAGTACTTC
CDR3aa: CASSLTGTSQETQYF

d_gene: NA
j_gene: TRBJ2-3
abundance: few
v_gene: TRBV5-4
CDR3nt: TGTGCCAGCAGCACCGTCACAGATACGCAGTATTTT
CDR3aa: CASSTVTDTQYF

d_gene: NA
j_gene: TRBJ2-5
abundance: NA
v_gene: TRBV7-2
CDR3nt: TGTGCCAGCAGCGAAGGACGAGGAGAGACCCAGTACTTC
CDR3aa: CASSEGRGETQYF

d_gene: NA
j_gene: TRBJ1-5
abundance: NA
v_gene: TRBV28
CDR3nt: TGTGCCAGCAGTTTGGTAGATAGCAATCAGCCCCAGCATTTT
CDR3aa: CASSLVDSNQPQHF

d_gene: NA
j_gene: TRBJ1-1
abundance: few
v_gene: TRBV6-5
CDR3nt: TGTGCCAGCAGTTCCCCCGGACGGTTCACTGAAGCTTTCTTT
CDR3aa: CASSSPGRFTEAFF